Listed here is a single T cell receptor beta chain. Its antigen is not identified. The data derive from a study of STAT5B mutations in CD4+ large granular lymphocyte leukemia. Study findings and constraints: Compared with healthy controls (2/35), patient top clones favored TRBV06 (8/27).

Sequencing used immunoSEQ multiplex PCR; TCRdb keeps in-frame clones, though not all of them. The table has some 51,000 clones, 65% to 85% seen once; the top ten hold 0.3% to 0.45%. The V end was cut by 5 bases, the J end by 6 bases, with 14 bases between. Germline V gene data show CDR1 as SGHRS and CDR2 as YFSETQ. The CDR3 has 14 amino acids. The TCR comes from a human donor in good health. The sample taken for sequencing was CD4+ T cells from blood buffy coats. The chain is built from TRBV5-1 and TRBJ2-2; the D is unclear. The CDR3 is CASRFKLEAGELFF. The DNA for the CDR3 is TGCGCCAGCAGGTTCAAATTAGAGGCCGGGGAGCTGTTTTTT.